The source of this T cell receptor (beta chain) is a study of regulatory T cells in long-lasting Graves disease. Time point specified: newly diagnosed GD, antithyroid drugs for less than 3 months. Researchers made the TCR library from RNA that was extracted from PBMCs. Building the TCR beta libraries relied on iRepertoire HTBI primers, and CDR3 regions underwent Arm-PCR. A single record per CDR3 protein comes from TCRdb applying MiXCR to the multiplex PCR reads. The table records 530,000 or so distinct CDR3 sequences, about 16% of them present only once. V was cut by 3 bases and J by 4 bases, with 16 bases left in between. Germline V gene data show CDR1 as DFQATT and CDR2 as SNEGSKA (reference sequence). The CDR3 runs to 15 residues. The sample was also linked to a second study, of T cells in Graves' hyperthyroidism and ophthalmopathy.

The chain is built from TRBV20-1 and TRBJ1-5; D possibly corresponds to TRBD1 (6 bases). The source material was peripheral blood mononuclear cells (PBMCs), sampled at new diagnosis, from a patient treated with antithyroid drugs. The TCR sequence derives from a man between 18 and 35 years old with Graves disease. CDR3 region: CSARGGGGTNQPQHF. The CDR3 DNA follows: TGCAGTGCTAGGGGGGGAGGGGGGACAAATCAGCCCCAGCATTTT.